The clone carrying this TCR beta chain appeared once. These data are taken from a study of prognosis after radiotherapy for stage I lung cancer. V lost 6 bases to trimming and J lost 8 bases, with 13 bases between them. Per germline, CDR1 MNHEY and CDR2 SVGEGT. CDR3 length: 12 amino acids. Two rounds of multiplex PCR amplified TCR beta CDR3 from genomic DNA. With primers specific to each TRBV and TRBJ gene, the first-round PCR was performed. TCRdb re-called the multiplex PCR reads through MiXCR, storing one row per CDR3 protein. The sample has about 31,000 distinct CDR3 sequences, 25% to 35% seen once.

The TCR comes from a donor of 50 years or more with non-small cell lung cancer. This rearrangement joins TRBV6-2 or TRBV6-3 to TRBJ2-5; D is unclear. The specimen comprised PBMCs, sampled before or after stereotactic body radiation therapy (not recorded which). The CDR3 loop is CASSPPADTQYF. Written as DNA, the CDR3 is TGTGCCAGCAGCCCCCCCGCTGATACCCAGTACTTC.